These 9 T cell receptor beta chains were all obtained from the same sample, sequenced in a study. TCRdb independently ran MiXCR on the RT-PCR reads; one entry per CDR3 protein. The sample holds more than 550,000 distinct CDR3 sequences, 11% to 15% seen once. Input material: memory CD4+ T cells from blood. These receptors all come from a female donor in good health, serving as a healthy control.

This clonotype occurred many times. This chain connects TRBV6-5 to TRBJ1-1; weak D call: TRBD1 (6 bases). This CDR3 contains 15 residues. The V and J ends lost 0 bases and 4 bases respectively, with 12 bases between them. CDR1 and CDR2 (germline): MNHEY, SVGAGI. The CDR3 spells CASSYSTQGGTEAFF. The CDR3, as DNA: TGTGCCAGCAGTTACTCGACCCAAGGGGGCACTGAAGCTTTCTTT.

This clonotype was found once. V and J are TRBV6-2 or TRBV6-3 and TRBJ1-1, with D possibly matching TRBD1 (6 bases). CDR1 is MNHEY and CDR2 is SVGEGT in the germline V gene. V lost 2 bases and J lost 5, with 18 bases in between. This CDR3 contains 16 residues. CDR3 nucleotides: TGTGCCAGCAGTTACAGGGGGTCCGGCAGGAAAACTGAAGCTTTCTTT. It yields the protein CASSYRGSGRKTEAFF.

This clonotype was seen a handful of times. V usage is TRBV20-1 and J usage is TRBJ2-1, with D hard to call. Germline V lookup: CDR1 DFQATT, CDR2 SNEGSKA (reference sequence). The CDR3 runs 18 residues. Between the trimmed V and J ends, which lost 3 bases and 0 bases, there was a span of 21 bases. CDR3 DNA sequence: TGCAGTGCTAGCCCCGTTCCGCGCGGTAGTTTCTCCTACAATGAGCAGTTCTTC. Amino acid sequence: CSASPVPRGSFSYNEQFF.

The chain employs TRBV4-3 and TRBJ1-2, with D uncertain. Trimming took 0 bases from V and 0 from J, leaving 8 bases between them. The CDR3 loop spans 15 amino acids. The germline CDR1 and CDR2 sequences are LGHNA and YSLEER. CDR3 sequence (DNA): TGCGCCAGCAGCCAAGAGGCAGACGCTAACTATGGCTACACCTTC. This codes for CASSQEADANYGYTF.

This chain uses TRBV7-2 with TRBJ1-2, with TRBD1 identical over 7 bases. V trimming: 5 bases; J trimming: 2 bases; junction bases outside the gene matches: 11. Looked up from germline, CDR1 is SGHTA and CDR2 is FQGNSA. The CDR3 extends over 16 amino acids. CDR3 region: CASSPDSTGANYGYTF. The DNA of the CDR3 is TGTGCCAGCAGCCCCGACTCTACAGGGGCCAACTATGGCTACACCTTC. The full variable domain, with the rest looked up from reference TRBV7-2 and TRBJ1-2, is GAGVSQSPSNKVTEKGKDVELRCDPISGHTALYWYRQSLGQGLEFLIYFQGNSAPDKSGLPSDRFSAERTGGSVSTLTIQRTQQEDSAVYLCASSPDSTGANYGYTFGSGTRLTVV.

This clonotype was observed a few times. This chain links TRBV29-1 with TRBJ1-2; D not resolved. V was pared by 7 bases and J by 11 bases, with 17 bases between. CDR3 length equals 11 residues. Germline V gives CDR1 SQVTM, CDR2 ANQGSEA. In DNA, the CDR3 is TGCAGCGCCCGCCGGGCTATGGGGTACACCTTC. It encodes CSARRAMGYTF.

The chain employs TRBV7-3 and TRBJ2-7; D remains unclear. Trimming took off 3 bases at V and 1 base at J, with 13 bases between the two ends. In germline, CDR1 is SGHTA, CDR2 FQGTGA. CDR3 length equals 15 residues. CDR3 in DNA: TGTGCCAGCAGCTTGATGGCGGTGCTTTCCTACGAGCAGTACTTC. This translates into CASSLMAVLSYEQYF. Complete variable domain (other parts from reference TRBV7-3 and TRBJ2-7): GAGVSQTPSNKVTEKGKYVELRCDPISGHTALYWYRQSLGQGPEFLIYFQGTGAADDSGLPNDRFFAVRPEGSVSTLKIQRTERGDSAVYLCASSLMAVLSYEQYFGPGTRLTVT.

This clonotype showed up just a few times. This rearrangement joins TRBV9 to TRBJ1-6; D is unresolved. CDR3 length: 14 residues. V was pared by 2 bases and J by 0 bases, with 3 bases between. Germline CDR1 and CDR2: SGDLS and YYNGEE. The CDR3 nucleotides are TGTGCCAGCAGCGTTAGCTCCTATAATTCACCCCTCCACTTT. Protein: CASSVSSYNSPLHF.

This clonotype was counted a few times. This chain uses TRBV6-2 or TRBV6-3 with TRBJ1-3, with D possibly being TRBD1 (6 bases). There are 14 residues in the CDR3. Trimming stripped 5 bases from V and 4 bases from J, with 12 bases between. The germline V gene has CDR1 MNHEY and CDR2 SVGEGT. CDR3 sequence reads: CASSTGSSGNTIYF. The CDR3 nucleotides are TGTGCCAGCAGTACAGGGTCGTCCGGAAACACCATATATTTT.